This entry concerns a single T cell receptor (beta chain). The antigen remains undetermined. This sample was taken from a study of CXCR3-negative and CXCR3-positive naive CD8 T cells. Study-wide findings and caveats: TRB CDR3s were more hydrophobic in CXCR3-positive than in CXCR3-negative naive cells.

All TRB cDNA libraries came from 5' RACE performed with UMI labels. No DNA is given; TCRdb re-called the 5' RACE reads and lists each CDR3 protein once. The sample holds about 85,000 distinct CDR3 sequences. Sequences were obtained from naive CXCR3+ CD8+ T cells from blood. The sample's subset: CD45RO-CCR7+CD27+CD95- naive CD8+ T cells expressing CXCR3 (TNR3+). This clonotype was sampled from a human donor in good health. Some clones in this sample may be carry-over from other donors' samples.

This CDR3 reads CASSQDEGGAGYEQYF. V and J are TRBV3-1 and TRBJ2-7; TCRdb proposes TRBD1, but this gene call is untestable without DNA. Germline CDR1 reads LGHDT; CDR2 reads YNNKEL (reference sequence). The CDR3 spans 16 residues.